This TCR beta chain was captured in a study of CD8 T cells in Susac syndrome. cDNA came from roughly 0.47 to 1 ug RNA primed by random hexamers. The amplification used immunoSEQ multiplex PCR on TCR beta CDR3; it spanned 54 Vbeta and 13 Jbeta. TCRdb recomputed calls from the immunoSEQ multiplex PCR reads with MiXCR, one row per CDR3 protein. The table shows about 66,000 distinct CDR3 sequences, with approximately 93% occurring only once. Germline CDR1 SNHLY, CDR2 FYNNEI. The CDR3 length is 13 residues. Trimming took off 10 bases at V and 0 bases at J, with 12 bases between the two ends. From blood CD8+ and CD4+ T cells, the TCR beta chain was sequenced. General observations from the study: It was acknowledged in the study that its TCR sequencing and HLA analysis involved a relatively small number of individuals.

To note about this clonotype: The antigen is undetermined.

The clonotype was recovered from a human donor with multiple sclerosis. The material sequenced was CD8+ T cells from PBMCs. V is TRBV2 and J is TRBJ1-1; D not resolved. The CDR3 DNA is TGTGCCACCATGACCGGGATGAACACTGAAGCTTTCTTT. It codes for CATMTGMNTEAFF.